The clone carrying this TCR beta chain has a single count. Its target is unknown. The sample belongs to a study of T cell responses to AZD1222 COVID-19 vaccine. Some clones are missing from TCRdb's copy, which holds only in-frame ones; the method was immunoSEQ multiplex PCR. The repertoire has roughly 89,000 clones, approximately 90% of them found once; the top ten carry roughly 5.1%. Study findings and constraints: Unmutated variant regions are reportedly the target of nearly half of TCRs that are spike-specific.

Trimming shortened V by 4 bases and J by 6 bases, and 13 bases separated the two germline ends. The CDR3 contains 14 residues. Germline V gives CDR1 LNHDA, CDR2 SQIVND (reference sequence). This chain links TRBV19 with TRBJ1-5, with D possibly being TRBD1 (6 bases). The source was peripheral blood, collected on day 0 of MenACWY control vaccination. The sequence was obtained from an adult in good health. The CDR3 sequence: CASSTQGGSQPQHF. The CDR3 DNA reads as TGTGCCAGTAGTACACAGGGCGGAAGTCAGCCCCAGCATTTT.